This TCR beta chain was recovered during a study of Ad26.COV2.S vaccination and SARS-CoV-2 variants. This clone was seen once. Germline V lookup: CDR1 LNHDA, CDR2 SQIVND (reference sequence). With 3 bases clipped from V and 1 base from J, the junction kept 16 bases outside the gene matches. The CDR3 has 20 residues. Generated by immunoSEQ multiplex PCR, the TCRdb table keeps only in-frame clones and is missing some. The sample holds 300,000 to 400,000 clones, roughly 90% seen once. This sample's treatment: around 19 received Ad26.COV2.S at low or high dose, single or two shots; 5 received placebo; per-sample allocation not given. Samples came from day 63 after the first vaccine or placebo injection.

This material consisted of peripheral blood, taken in a trial of Ad26.COV2.S vaccine versus placebo. The gene calls are TRBV19 and TRBJ1-5, with TRBD1 matching 9 bases. The TCR was taken from a person between 18 and 59 years old who received the Ad26.COV2.S COVID-19 vaccine or a placebo. The CDR3 nucleotides are TGTGCCAGTAGTATCATGAGGATGACAGGGGGTACCGGGAGCAATCAGCCCCAGCATTTT. Its protein product is CASSIMRMTGGTGSNQPQHF.